This section outlines one TCR beta chain sequence together with its context. It has no known antigen specificity. Within one base of it there is no much larger clone, and no base qualities were kept. Counted from cysteine to phenylalanine, this CDR3 has 13 amino acids. The read is trimmed to its CDR3 DNA, 39 bases read in frame from base 1. In the germline V gene, CDR1 corresponds to MRHNA and CDR2 to SNTAGT. Unmatched junction bases come to 3, with V trimmed by 5 bases and J by 5 bases. The data derive from a study of T cell repertoires in cytomegalovirus infection (dated by TCRdb to 2018 to 2020). Broadly, across the study: Donor HLA type was relevant to the analysis, as public TCR beta signatures indicated carriage of CMV infection together with the matching HLA type. Study-level results and caveats: In the ex vivo response, HLA-C-restricted CMV-specific TCR beta clonotypes were dominant, and in two of eight donors the single most frequent clonotype came from this HLA-C-restricted group. Cumulative frequency of public TCR beta family members discriminated carriers of CMV infection plus the relevant HLA type in this cohort and an independent approximately 340-donor cohort.

TCRdb records Illumina HiSeq 1500 as the sequencer. TCRdb took the public reads, trimmed them with fastp at Q25, ran MiXCR for clone calling and kept in-frame beta chains. One record per CDR3 amino acid sequence lists the most common genes and DNA. For this sample the table gives about 330,000 distinct CDR3 sequences, of which around a tenth were detected only once. About 4.5% of the sample is in the top ten clones. Specimen: PBMCs. Here the chain combines TRBV6-4 and TRBJ2-3, with TRBD1 identical over 8 junction bases. This TCR was sampled from a human donor in good health (CMV status not recorded). Some clones in this sample may be carry-over from other donors' samples. The encoded CDR3 is CASSSDRGDTQYF. The DNA reads TGTGCCAGCAGTTCAGACAGGGGAGATACGCAGTATTTT.